The present T cell receptor beta chain was sequenced within a study of Ad26.COV2.S vaccination and SARS-CoV-2 variants. Whole-study context: Sample donor was a member of the COV1001 Ad26.COV2.S trial arm. By the intramuscular route, Ad26.COV2.S was given once, or twice 56 days apart.

Using immunoSEQ multiplex PCR, the repertoire was profiled, and TCRdb retains in-frame clones only, with some absent. The repertoire holds fewer than 600,000 clones, around 89% seen once, with under 2% in the top ten. Treatment of the sample: about 20 received Ad26.COV2.S at low or high dose, single or two shots; several received placebo; per-sample allocation not given. It was on day 63 after the first vaccine or placebo injection that samples were taken. This person who donated was an adult of 18-55 years in Boston. The source material was peripheral blood, sampled in a trial of Ad26.COV2.S vaccine versus placebo. This TCR was recovered from a person between 18 and 60 years old who received the Ad26.COV2.S COVID-19 vaccine or a placebo.

The CDR3 region is CASSLLSQETQYF. CDR3 DNA sequence: TGTGCCAGCAGCCTCCTCAGCCAAGAGACCCAGTACTTC. The gene calls are TRBV7-6 and TRBJ2-5, with unresolved D. V lost 5 bases and J lost 1, with 8 bases in between. Germline values: CDR1 SGHVS, CDR2 FNYEAQ. This CDR3 is 13 amino acids long.